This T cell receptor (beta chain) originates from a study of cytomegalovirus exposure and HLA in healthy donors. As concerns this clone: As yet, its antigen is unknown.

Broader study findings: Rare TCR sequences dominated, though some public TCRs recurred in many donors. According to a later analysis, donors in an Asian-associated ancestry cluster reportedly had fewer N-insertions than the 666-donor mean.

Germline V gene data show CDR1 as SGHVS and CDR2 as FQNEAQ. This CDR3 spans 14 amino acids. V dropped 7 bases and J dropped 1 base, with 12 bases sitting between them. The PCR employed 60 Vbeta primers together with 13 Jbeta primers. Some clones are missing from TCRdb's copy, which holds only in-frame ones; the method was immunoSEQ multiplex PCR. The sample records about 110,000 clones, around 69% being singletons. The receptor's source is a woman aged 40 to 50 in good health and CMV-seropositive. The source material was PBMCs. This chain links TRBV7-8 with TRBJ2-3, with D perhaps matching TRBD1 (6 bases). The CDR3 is CASIPDSRTDTQYF. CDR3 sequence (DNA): TGTGCCAGCATTCCGGACAGCCGCACAGATACGCAGTATTTT.